This T cell receptor (beta chain) was obtained from a study of blood T cell repertoires in COVID-19. On the study more broadly: Collection of acute and convalescent COVID-19 samples took place in the United States, Italy and Spain. Sources were T cells, B-cell-depleted T cells, or PBMCs; the material itself was cDNA or gDNA.

Authors' processing steps: Amplification of reference gene primers provided the estimated nucleated cell counts. TCRdb's copy holds only in-frame clones and misses some; the assay was immunoSEQ multiplex PCR. From that table come the V and J calls and clone size; the DNA was used to work out D and trimming. The sample yields tens of thousands of clones, more than 65% seen once. CDR3 length equals 14 residues. Per the germline V gene, CDR1 is MNHNY and CDR2 is SVGAGI (reference sequence). The V gene end was trimmed by 2 bases and the J gene end by 5 bases; junction bases not matched to a gene: 3. The specimen was peripheral blood. The chain uses TRBV6-6 and TRBJ2-5; 9 nucleotides line up with TRBD1. The clonotype was recovered from an older man with acute or convalescent COVID-19. CDR3 DNA: TGTGCCAGCAGTTACACAGGGGGCGACGAGACCCAGTACTTC. This codes for CASSYTGGDETQYF.